This T cell receptor beta chain was captured by sequencing in a study of memory CD4+ T cells and cytomegalovirus serostatus. Study background: This sample comes from healthy Belgian adults, eight or nine CMV seropositive, under 25 seronegative.

Per the original methods: Out-of-frame sequences were removed, leaving 2 million to 2.5 million distinct TCRbeta sequences. Sequencing was performed with immunoSEQ multiplex PCR; in TCRdb, only in-frame clones are kept and a portion is missing. V, J and clone size reflect that table, while D and trimming were determined from the DNA. This sample has roughly 39,000 clones, with around 78% found just once. The sort gate was single viable CD3+CD4+CD8-CD45RO+ cells for memory CD4+ T cells. Serostatus was set by detecting CMV pp150, pp28, p38, p52 IgG. After thawing, CD4+ T cells were positively selected. The sequence came from an adult in good health and CMV-seronegative. Sequenced sample: memory CD4+ T cells from blood.

CDR3 sequence reads: CASSLQLSYEQYF. The CDR3 DNA follows: TGTGCCAGCAGCTTACAGCTGTCCTACGAGCAGTACTTC. V and J are TRBV7-8 and TRBJ2-7; D is ambiguous. Trimming shortened V by 2 bases and J by 1 base, and 6 bases separated the two germline ends. CDR1 SGHVS and CDR2 FQNEAQ come from the germline V gene. This CDR3 region has 13 residues. Using reference TRBV7-8 and TRBJ2-7 for the parts outside the CDR3, the full variable domain is GAGVSQSPRYKVAKRGQDVALRCDPISGHVSLFWYQQALGQGPEFLTYFQNEAQLDKSGLPSDRFFAERPEGSVSTLKIQRTQQEDSAVYLCASSLQLSYEQYFGPGTRLTVT.